Described below is a single T cell receptor (beta chain) sequence and its context. Preparing the TCRbeta library involved the use of unique molecular identifiers. TCRdb reanalysed the PCR reads using MiXCR and keeps one entry per CDR3 protein. The sample records a few hundred thousand distinct CDR3 sequences, roughly a tenth being singletons. Trimming at V came to 3 bases and at J to 4 bases, leaving 11 bases not matched to a gene. Germline assignment: CDR1 SQVTM and CDR2 ANQGSEA. CDR3 length: 15 residues. The record originates from a study of T-cell reconstitution after alpha-beta-depleted transplantation in children.

V is TRBV29-1 and J is TRBJ2-5, with 7 nucleotides matching TRBD2. The sample consisted of PBMCs from the stem cell graft donor, taken from the stem cell graft. The sequence was collected from a human donor who donated a stem cell graft to a child with SCID. CDR3 loop: CSVEGTTPTSETQYF. In DNA form, the CDR3 reads TGCAGCGTTGAGGGGACTACACCAACCTCAGAGACCCAGTACTTC. Combining the CDR3 with reference TRBV29-1 and TRBJ2-5 gives the whole variable domain SAVISQKPSRDICQRGTSLTIQCQVDSQVTMMFWYRQQPGQSLTLIATANQGSEATYESGFVIDKFPISRPNLTFSTLTVSNMSPEDSSIYLCSVEGTTPTSETQYFGPGTRLLVL.